The next 30 T cell receptor beta chains were all read from a single sample in a study of blood T cell repertoires in COVID-19. The repertoire was sequenced with immunoSEQ multiplex PCR; TCRdb's copy has only in-frame clones and lacks some. This sample has tens of thousands of clones, with around 88% found just once. Sequencing was done on a sample of peripheral blood. All receptors come from a man in his 60s with acute or convalescent COVID-19.

This sequence joins TRBV19 and TRBJ1-1; TRBD1 matches 8 bases. The trim removed 7 bases at V and 4 bases at J, leaving 5 bases unmatched. Germline V lookup: CDR1 LNHDA, CDR2 SQIVND (reference sequence). CDR3 length: 13 amino acids. The CDR3 coding sequence is TGTGCCAGTAACGACAGGGGTGTCACTGAAGCTTTCTTT. Residues: CASNDRGVTEAFF.

The chain employs TRBV10-3 and TRBJ2-3; D unclear. The CDR3 extends over 14 amino acids. V lost 6 bases and J lost 4, with 14 bases in between. Germline CDR1 ENHRY, CDR2 SYGVKD. The CDR3 sequence: CAISYTPTADTQYF. DNA of the CDR3: TGTGCCATCAGCTATACGCCCACAGCAGATACGCAGTATTTT.

CDR3 sequence (DNA): TGTGCCAGCAGCCCCGCCACTAGCCGGTACAATGAGCAGTTCTTC. Its translation is CASSPATSRYNEQFF. The chain recombines TRBV3-1 (or the pseudogene TRBV3-2) with TRBJ2-1, with a tentative D call TRBD2 (6 bases). The V end lost 4 bases, the J end lost 4 bases, and 14 bases lay between the germline ends. The germline gives CDR1 LGHDT, CDR2 YNNKEL (reference sequence). The CDR3 spans 15 residues.

This rearrangement joins TRBV27 to TRBJ2-1; the match to TRBD2 covers 9 bases. The V gene end was trimmed by 7 bases and the J gene end by 4 bases; junction bases not matched to a gene: 14. CDR1 is MNHEY and CDR2 is SMNVEV in the germline V gene (reference sequence). The CDR3 spans 17 residues. CDR3 sequence reads: CASTPRGATSGYNEQFF. In nucleotides, the CDR3 is TGTGCCAGCACCCCTCGAGGGGCGACTAGCGGATACAATGAGCAGTTCTTC.

The rearrangement uses TRBV11-2 and TRBJ2-7; D perhaps matches TRBD1 (6 bases). V lost 5 bases to trimming and J lost 6 bases, with 17 bases between them. This CDR3 has 14 amino acids. CDR1 is SGHAT and CDR2 is FQNNGV in the germline V gene. For the CDR3, the DNA is TGTGCCAGCAGCCTCATCAGGGGCAGGGGCGAGCAGTACTTC. Translation: CASSLIRGRGEQYF.

Remarks on this clone: Within the sample, other DNA sequences also encode this same CDR3. CDR3 sequence reads: CASSPTDSYGYTF. The CDR3 nucleotides read TGTGCCAGCTCACCCACGGACAGCTATGGCTACACCTTC. The V call is TRBV18, the J call TRBJ1-2; possibly TRBD1 for D (6 bases). CDR1 is KGHSH, CDR2 LQKENI, per germline. The CDR3 runs to 13 residues. V lost 3 bases and J lost 4, with 9 bases in between.

This clone was detected once. The chain combines TRBV5-8 with TRBJ1-5; D gene unclear. CDR3 length: 16 amino acids. Trimming took off 4 bases at V and 0 bases at J, with 14 bases between the two ends. CDR1 is SGHTS, CDR2 YDEGEE, per germline. The CDR3 coding sequence is TGTGCCAGCAGCCCCCGGGGAAAAAATAGCAATCAGCCCCAGCATTTT. As protein: CASSPRGKNSNQPQHF.

The CDR3 DNA is TGTGCCAGCGGGTTTGGAGAGGAGACCCAGTACTTC. This encodes CASGFGEETQYF. The chain links TRBV2 to TRBJ2-5; D unresolved. Trimming stripped 8 bases from V and 5 bases from J, with 12 bases between. Germline lookup yields CDR1 SNHLY and CDR2 FYNNEI. This CDR3 contains 12 residues.

J is TRBJ1-2 and V is TRBV28; TRBD1 is a possible D gene (6 bases). Germline assignment: CDR1 MDHEN and CDR2 SYDVKM. V was trimmed by 4 bases and J by 5 bases, leaving 11 bases between them. This CDR3 has 13 amino acids. CDR3 in amino acids: CASSSRTEYGYTF. CDR3 DNA sequence: TGTGCCAGCAGTTCCCGGACAGAATATGGCTACACCTTC.

The table lists this clone with a count of one. The chain carries TRBV6-1 and TRBJ1-6, with 7 nucleotides matching TRBD1. Looked up from germline, CDR1 is MNHNS and CDR2 is SASEGT. CDR3 length: 14 amino acids. Trimming cost V 2 bases and J 9 bases; bases outside gene matches: 4. DNA for the CDR3: TGTGCCAGCAGTGAATGGCAGGGGGTTTCACCCCTCCACTTT. Its translation: CASSEWQGVSPLHF.

The gene calls are TRBV27 and TRBJ2-5; unclear D gene. V was cut by 2 bases and J by 5 bases, with 3 bases left in between. Germline-derived CDR1 and CDR2 are MNHEY and SMNVEV (reference sequence). The CDR3 totals 11 residues. DNA of the CDR3: TGTGCCAGCAGTTTACGGGAGACCCAGTACTTC. Translating it yields CASSLRETQYF.

Details on this clone: Relative to the germline gene, one junction end is altered; a read error may explain this. The V and J genes are TRBV12-3 or TRBV12-4 and TRBJ1-2; TRBD1 matches at 7 bases. CDR3 size: 12 residues. Here the CDR3 reads CASSFAGRGVPF. The CDR3 DNA sequence: TGTGCCAGCAGTTTCGCTGGCAGGGGGGTCCCTTTC.

This chain uses TRBV5-4 with TRBJ2-5; 10 positions agree with TRBD2. The junction had 5 bases not matched to a gene; V was cut back by 4 bases and J by 5 bases. The CDR3 runs to 14 residues. The germline gives CDR1 SGHNT, CDR2 YYREEE (reference sequence). The CDR3 reads CASSQGLARETQYF. CDR3 nucleotides: TGTGCCAGCAGCCAGGGACTAGCGAGGGAGACCCAGTACTTC.

This rearrangement joins TRBV21-1 to TRBJ1-2. TRBV21-1 is given as a pseudogene. This CDR3 is built from 15 residues. For the CDR3, the DNA is TGTGCCAGCAGCAGCGGGAGGATCCACTTCTATGGCTACACCTTC. Its translation: CASSSGRIHFYGYTF.

V and J are TRBV29-1 and TRBJ2-7; D unresolved. V was cut by 4 bases and J by 1 base, with 11 bases left in between. The germline V gene encodes CDR1 SQVTM and CDR2 ANQGSEA. The CDR3 consists of 13 residues. CDR3 coding DNA: TGCAGCGTTGTGTGGCAGGCATCCTACGAGCAGTACTTC. It codes for CSVVWQASYEQYF.

The V call is TRBV3-1 (or the pseudogene TRBV3-2), the J call TRBJ2-1; no firm D call. Trimming cost V 0 bases and J 2 bases, with 11 bases left between them. This CDR3 is built from 16 residues. CDR1 is LGHDT and CDR2 is YNNKEL in the germline V gene (reference sequence). Here the CDR3 DNA reads TGTGCCAGCAGCCAAGATCCGCCTAGTACCTACAATGAGCAGTTCTTC. Encoded protein: CASSQDPPSTYNEQFF.

This rearrangement joins TRBV3-1 (or the pseudogene TRBV3-2) to TRBJ2-1, with D possibly TRBD1 on 6 matching bases. Germline-derived CDR1 and CDR2 are LGHDT and YNNKEL (reference sequence). The V end was cut by 1 base, the J end by 7 bases, with 11 bases between. There are 14 residues in the CDR3. Written as DNA, the CDR3 is TGTGCCAGCAGCCAAGGAGGCCAGGGGAATGAGCAGTTCTTC. It specifies CASSQGGQGNEQFF.

The chain employs TRBV28 and TRBJ1-4; TRBD1 might be the D (6 bases). This CDR3 comprises 16 residues. Germline V gene data show CDR1 as MDHEN and CDR2 as SYDVKM. V was cut by 5 bases and J by 0 bases, with 13 bases left in between. The DNA of the CDR3 is TGTGCCAGCAGTCCTGACAGGCGAACAACTAATGAAAAACTGTTTTTT. Encoded protein: CASSPDRRTTNEKLFF.

The rearrangement links TRBV28 to TRBJ2-7; D remains unclear. From germline, CDR1 is MDHEN and CDR2 SYDVKM. Trimming shortened V by 8 bases and J by 0 bases, and 23 bases separated the two germline ends. There are 17 residues in the CDR3. CDR3 sequence reads: CASSILGLGVLSYEQYF. DNA of the CDR3: TGTGCCAGCTCGATTCTTGGCCTCGGAGTGCTCTCCTACGAGCAGTACTTC.

This clone has a handful of counts. This rearrangement joins TRBV2 to TRBJ2-6; possible D gene TRBD1, 6 bases. Trimming cost V 6 bases and J 0 bases, with 18 bases left between them. The germline CDR1 and CDR2 sequences are SNHLY and FYNNEI. The CDR3 runs 18 residues. The CDR3 DNA sequence: TGTGCCAGCAGACAGCTTACAGGGACCCTCTCTGGGGCCAACGTCCTGACTTTC. Amino acids: CASRQLTGTLSGANVLTF.

Notes on this clone: Additional DNA sequences in this sample encode the identical CDR3. The CDR3 reads CASSPTGAVQPQHF. The DNA for the CDR3 is TGTGCCAGCTCTCCAACAGGGGCGGTTCAGCCCCAGCATTTT. The chain combines TRBV18 with TRBJ1-5, with 7 bases aligning to TRBD1. There are 14 residues in the CDR3. In germline, CDR1 is KGHSH, CDR2 LQKENI. V lost 6 bases to trimming and J lost 6 bases; unmatched junction nucleotides: 8.

V is TRBV6-5 and J is TRBJ2-7, with a tentative D call TRBD2 (6 bases). Per germline, CDR1 MNHEY and CDR2 SVGAGI. Trimming pared 8 bases from V and 3 bases from J, leaving 17 bases between. The CDR3 has 14 amino acids. The CDR3 coding sequence is TGTGCCAGCGGCCCTGGGGGGAGTGACTACGAGCAGTACTTC. Its protein is CASGPGGSDYEQYF.

The chain joins TRBV6-4 to TRBJ1-5; D is possibly TRBD1 (5 bases). This CDR3 is 17 amino acids long. Trimming cost V 3 bases and J 0 bases, with 15 bases left between them. Germline values: CDR1 MRHNA, CDR2 SNTAGT. Here the CDR3 DNA reads TGTGCCAGCAGTGAATCAACAGGATTCTTTAGCAATCAGCCCCAGCATTTT. As protein: CASSESTGFFSNQPQHF.

This chain connects TRBV19 to TRBJ1-2; tentative D call: TRBD1 (6 bases). This CDR3 is built from 15 residues. The V gene lost 5 bases and the J gene lost 6 bases, with 19 bases spanning the gap. Germline CDR1 is LNHDA and CDR2 is SQIVND (reference sequence). CDR3 amino acids: CASSVTGNAGDGYTF. DNA for the CDR3: TGTGCCAGTAGTGTTACAGGGAACGCTGGGGATGGCTACACCTTC.

This chain links TRBV11-2 with TRBJ2-1; D remains unclear. Germline CDR1 reads SGHAT; CDR2 reads FQNNGV. The CDR3 loop spans 14 amino acids. The V end was cut by 5 bases, the J end by 8 bases, with 16 bases between. In nucleotides, the CDR3 is TGTGCCAGCAGCATAGCCTTCGTGGCCGATGAGCAGTTCTTC. It is translated as CASSIAFVADEQFF.

This chain uses TRBV9 with TRBJ1-2; 7 bases are shared with TRBD1. V lost 0 bases, J lost 2 bases, and 1 base stayed unmatched. CDR1 and CDR2 from the germline V gene are SGDLS and YYNGEE. CDR3 length: 14 amino acids. The CDR3 loop reads CASSVGDRNYGYTF. The CDR3, as DNA: TGTGCCAGCAGCGTAGGGGACAGAAACTATGGCTACACCTTC.

The chain has TRBV6-5 and TRBJ2-7; 8 nucleotides agree with TRBD2. With 5 bases clipped from V and 12 bases from J, the junction kept 12 bases outside the gene matches. CDR1 MNHEY and CDR2 SVGAGI come from the germline V gene. The CDR3 runs to 13 residues. CDR3 sequence: CASSPAGAPPGYF. CDR3 sequence (DNA): TGTGCCAGCAGTCCAGCGGGAGCGCCGCCGGGGTACTTC.

The V call is TRBV5-1, the J call TRBJ1-2, with 8 bases matching TRBD1. Per germline, CDR1 SGHRS and CDR2 YFSETQ. The CDR3 is made up of 13 amino acids. Trimming took 4 bases from V and 4 from J; bases not matched to a gene: 3. CDR3 in DNA: TGCGCCAGCAGCGGACAGGGTAGCTATGGCTACACCTTC. Translation: CASSGQGSYGYTF.

The rearrangement uses TRBV11-3 and TRBJ2-2; TRBD2 matches at 9 bases. The V segment lost 6 bases and the J segment 6 bases; nucleotides outside the gene matches: 17. The V gene's germline CDR1 is SGHNT and CDR2 YENEEA. The CDR3 consists of 18 residues. CDR3 residues: CASSPVPLAGWGPGELFF. The CDR3 DNA reads as TGTGCCAGCAGTCCCGTCCCCCTAGCGGGGTGGGGTCCCGGGGAGCTGTTTTTT.

The chain combines TRBV6-5 with TRBJ1-2; tentative D call: TRBD1 (5 bases). The V gene lost 6 bases and the J gene lost 4 bases, with 12 bases spanning the gap. The CDR3 is made up of 13 amino acids. The germline gives CDR1 MNHEY, CDR2 SVGAGI. The CDR3 DNA sequence: TGTGCCAGCAGATTGACAGCATCCTATGGCTACACCTTC. The encoded protein is CASRLTASYGYTF.